These T cell receptor beta chains were read from a single sample in a study of T cells in Graves' hyperthyroidism and ophthalmopathy. TCRdb re-analysed the multiplex PCR reads in MiXCR, keeping a single row per CDR3 protein. Here the sample spans about 610,000 distinct CDR3 sequences, roughly 50% being singletons. Sample: peripheral blood or thyroid tissue (not recorded which). The receptors shown here come from a woman between 18 and 29 years old with Graves' hyperthyroidism. The CDR3 runs from the conserved cysteine through the conserved F or W. Fields, in order: J gene, D gene, V gene, clone size, CDR3 DNA, CDR3 protein. The D gene is left open where the match is weak. Expanded clones get a size class; other rows say once, few or many, or leave the size out.

j_gene: TRBJ1-1; d_gene: NA; v_gene: TRBV4-3; abundance: few; CDR3nt: TGCGCCAGCAGCCAAGAGGGACCCCACACTGAAGCTTTCTTT; CDR3aa: CASSQEGPHTEAFF
j_gene: TRBJ1-3; d_gene: TRBD1; v_gene: TRBV29-1; abundance: many; CDR3nt: TGCAGCGTTGACGTGGACAGGGTCTCTGGAAACACCATATATTTT; CDR3aa: CSVDVDRVSGNTIYF
j_gene: TRBJ1-2; d_gene: NA; v_gene: TRBV20-1; abundance: many; CDR3nt: TGCAGTGCTAGAGTGAGGGGCAGAGACTATGGCTACACCTTC; CDR3aa: CSARVRGRDYGYTF
j_gene: TRBJ2-3; d_gene: NA; v_gene: TRBV10-2; abundance: many; CDR3nt: TGCGCCAGCAGTGCCTCCACAGATACGCAGTATTTT; CDR3aa: CASSASTDTQYF
j_gene: TRBJ2-6; d_gene: TRBD1; v_gene: TRBV20-1; abundance: many; CDR3nt: TGCAGTGCCCAGACAGGGGGCGTCTCTGGGGCCAACGTCCTGACTTTC; CDR3aa: CSAQTGGVSGANVLTF
j_gene: TRBJ2-2; d_gene: NA; v_gene: TRBV9; abundance: few; CDR3nt: TGTGCCAGCAGCGTAGAATCTGGGCTTCTCGCGAACACCGGGGAGCTGTTTTTT; CDR3aa: CASSVESGLLANTGELFF
j_gene: TRBJ1-4; d_gene: NA; v_gene: TRBV27; abundance: few; CDR3nt: TGTGCCAGCAGTAGCCGAGGAGTGGTTGAAAAACTGTTTTTT; CDR3aa: CASSSRGVVEKLFF
j_gene: TRBJ2-2; d_gene: NA; v_gene: TRBV30; abundance: NA; CDR3nt: TGTGCCTGGGGTACCGGGGAGCTGTTTTTT; CDR3aa: CAWGTGELFF
j_gene: TRBJ1-1; d_gene: TRBD1; v_gene: TRBV5-8; abundance: many; CDR3nt: TGTGCCAGCAGCTCCAGGGGGCTGGAAGCTTTCTTT; CDR3aa: CASSSRGLEAFF
j_gene: TRBJ2-5; d_gene: TRBD2; v_gene: TRBV10-2; abundance: many; CDR3nt: TGCGCCAGTCAAGGACTAGCGGGGAACCAAGAGACCCAGTACTTC; CDR3aa: CASQGLAGNQETQYF
j_gene: TRBJ2-2; d_gene: TRBD2; v_gene: TRBV7-3; abundance: many; CDR3nt: TGTGCCAGCAGCCCCTCTAGCGGGAGCGGGGTCGGGGAGCTGTTTTTT; CDR3aa: CASSPSSGSGVGELFF
j_gene: TRBJ2-3; d_gene: NA; v_gene: TRBV7-9; abundance: NA; CDR3nt: TGTGCCAGCAGCTTATTATGGAGAGTCACAGATGCGCAGTATTTT; CDR3aa: CASSLLWRVTDAQYF
j_gene: TRBJ2-7; d_gene: TRBD2; v_gene: TRBV5-1; abundance: many; CDR3nt: TGCGCCAGCAGCCCGGGCCTAGCGGGCGACTACTACGAGCAGTACTTC; CDR3aa: CASSPGLAGDYYEQYF
j_gene: TRBJ2-5; d_gene: TRBD2; v_gene: TRBV20-1; abundance: many; CDR3nt: TGCAGTGCTTCCCGGACTAGCGTGGAGACCCAGTACTTC; CDR3aa: CSASRTSVETQYF
j_gene: TRBJ2-7; d_gene: TRBD2; v_gene: TRBV11-2; abundance: many; CDR3nt: TGTGCCAGCAGCTCCAGACTAGCGGGAGGGTACGAGCAGTACTTC; CDR3aa: CASSSRLAGGYEQYF
j_gene: TRBJ1-2; d_gene: TRBD1; v_gene: TRBV24-1; abundance: many; CDR3nt: TGTGCCACCAGTGGGCCGGGACAGGGAAACTATGGCTACACCTTC; CDR3aa: CATSGPGQGNYGYTF
j_gene: TRBJ1-1; d_gene: NA; v_gene: TRBV29-1; abundance: NA; CDR3nt: TGCAGCGTTGTCGGGCCCAACTCTGAAGCTTTCTTT; CDR3aa: CSVVGPNSEAFF
j_gene: TRBJ1-5; d_gene: NA; v_gene: TRBV10-3; abundance: few; CDR3nt: TGTGCCAGCTCTCAAACCGGGACCGAGCATCAGCCCCAGCATTTT; CDR3aa: CASSQTGTEHQPQHF
j_gene: TRBJ1-5; d_gene: TRBD1; v_gene: TRBV3-1; abundance: many; CDR3nt: TGTGCCAGCAGCCAAGGACAGGGTCGGCCCCAGCATTTT; CDR3aa: CASSQGQGRPQHF
j_gene: TRBJ2-3; d_gene: TRBD2; v_gene: TRBV2; abundance: NA; CDR3nt: TGTGCCAGCCACGGACTAGCAACAGATACGCAGTATTTT; CDR3aa: CASHGLATDTQYF
j_gene: TRBJ2-5; d_gene: NA; v_gene: TRBV10-3; abundance: NA; CDR3nt: TGTGCCATCAGTGTGTCGTTAGGGACCGAAGGGAAGGGGGAGACCCAGTACTTC; CDR3aa: CAISVSLGTEGKGETQYF
j_gene: TRBJ2-2; d_gene: TRBD1; v_gene: TRBV7-9; abundance: once; CDR3nt: TGTGCCAGCAGCTTAGACCAGGGGGCAAACACCGGGGAGCTGTTTTTT; CDR3aa: CASSLDQGANTGELFF
j_gene: TRBJ2-7; d_gene: TRBD2; v_gene: TRBV20-1; abundance: many; CDR3nt: TGCAGTGCAAGTCTAGCGGAGCTTGGGCAGTACTTC; CDR3aa: CSASLAELGQYF
j_gene: TRBJ2-7; d_gene: TRBD1; v_gene: TRBV19; abundance: many; CDR3nt: TGTGCCAGTAGGCCTCCGGGACAGATCTCCTACGAGCAGTACTTC; CDR3aa: CASRPPGQISYEQYF
j_gene: TRBJ2-3; d_gene: TRBD1; v_gene: TRBV19; abundance: NA; CDR3nt: TGTGCCAGTAGTAAGGGACCCGGGACAGGTAACACAGATACGCAGTATTTT; CDR3aa: CASSKGPGTGNTDTQYF
j_gene: TRBJ2-7; d_gene: NA; v_gene: TRBV11-2; abundance: once; CDR3nt: TGTGCCAGCAGCTTAGTGGACGGCTCCTACGAGCAGTACTTC; CDR3aa: CASSLVDGSYEQYF
j_gene: TRBJ2-5; d_gene: NA; v_gene: TRBV3-1; abundance: NA; CDR3nt: TGTGCCAGCAGCCAAGTTATTGGACAAATCCAAGAGACCCAGTACTTC; CDR3aa: CASSQVIGQIQETQYF
j_gene: TRBJ1-5; d_gene: TRBD1; v_gene: TRBV2; abundance: NA; CDR3nt: TGTGCCAGCAGTGAGGGGACAGGGGAAAATCAGCCCCAGCATTTT; CDR3aa: CASSEGTGENQPQHF
j_gene: TRBJ1-2; d_gene: TRBD1; v_gene: TRBV12-3/TRBV12-4; abundance: NA; CDR3nt: TGTGCCAGCAGTCAACAGGGGGCGGACTATGGCTACACCTTC; CDR3aa: CASSQQGADYGYTF
j_gene: TRBJ1-1; d_gene: NA; v_gene: TRBV7-2; abundance: many; CDR3nt: TGTGCCAGCAGCATTGGGCCGAACACTGAAGCTTTCTTT; CDR3aa: CASSIGPNTEAFF
j_gene: TRBJ2-2; d_gene: TRBD1; v_gene: TRBV18; abundance: NA; CDR3nt: TGTGCCAGTCGTCAGGGACAGATCACCGGGGAGCTGTTTTTT; CDR3aa: CASRQGQITGELFF
j_gene: TRBJ2-2; d_gene: NA; v_gene: TRBV2; abundance: NA; CDR3nt: TGTGCCAGCAGCTTCCCTTCCGGGCACACCGGGGAGCTGTTTTTT; CDR3aa: CASSFPSGHTGELFF